This TCR beta chain was recorded in a study of blood T cells in healthy people across ages. The sample holds one count of this clonotype. Then a second PCR, running roughly 7 to 11 cycles, was carried out with a sample-barcoded 5' primer and a J-beta primer mix. Unique molecular identifiers of 12 random nucleotides labeled each cDNA. Every individual sample yielded 2.5 million or more paired-end reads (each containing CDR3). TCRdb ran MiXCR on the 5' RACE reads and lists one entry per CDR3 protein. The top ten clones hold around 24% of a sample with around 580,000 distinct CDR3 sequences, around 48% of them seen once. This CDR3 comprises 14 residues. Germline CDR1 is MGHRA and CDR2 is YSYEKL. Trimming stripped 3 bases from V and 4 bases from J, with 12 bases between. Per sample, a minimum of 6.5 million PBMCs were isolated.

The sequenced sample consisted of blood. This TCR was recovered from a man older than 75 in good health. The rearrangement uses TRBV4-1 and TRBJ1-2; D call uncertain. CDR3 nucleotide sequence: TGCGCCAGCAGCCAGGTCTCTGGGCCCTATGGCTACACCTTC. Protein: CASSQVSGPYGYTF.